The next 28 T cell receptor beta chains were all read from a single sample in a study of blood T cell repertoires in COVID-19 (dated by TCRdb to the early 2020s). Library preparation employed the immunoSEQ multiplex PCR assay. Imported from immuneACCESS, the table was reduced by TCRdb to in-frame sequences with V and J called. These copies leave out some clones; in studies compared against another copy, an unresolved V gene accounts for under half, and the cause of the remainder is not known. Recorded for this sample are about 300,000 clones; about 93% of them occurred a single time. The top ten constitute roughly 7% of the sample. Sequenced input: peripheral blood. The receptors were gathered from a woman younger than 45 with COVID-19, enrolled during active disease.

The chain carries TRBV29-1 and TRBJ2-3; TRBD1 agrees at 7 bases. Germline CDR1 and CDR2: SQVTM and ANQGSEA. This CDR3 is built from 15 residues. The junction had 6 bases not matched to a gene; V was cut back by 0 bases and J by 3 bases. The CDR3 bases are TGCAGCGTTGAAGAACCTAACAGGGGTACAGATACGCAGTATTTT. Amino acids: CSVEEPNRGTDTQYF.

The chain employs TRBV10-1 and TRBJ2-3, with 8 positions matching TRBD1. Germline CDR1 reads WNHNN; CDR2 reads SYGVQD (reference sequence). Trimming took 3 bases from V and 4 from J; bases not matched to a gene: 6. The CDR3 is made up of 15 amino acids. Written as DNA, the CDR3 is TGCGCCAGCAGTGACCCCGGACAGGGAGCAGATACGCAGTATTTT. Residues: CASSDPGQGADTQYF.

The chain recombines TRBV27 with TRBJ1-6; no firm D call. The CDR3 length is 12 residues. The germline gives CDR1 MNHEY, CDR2 SMNVEV (reference sequence). Trimming removed 3 bases from V and 6 bases from J, with 3 bases in between. The CDR3 DNA reads as TGTGCCAGCAGTTTCGGTAATTCACCCCTCCACTTT. It yields the protein CASSFGNSPLHF.

The rearrangement joins TRBV7-9 to TRBJ1-6; 9 nucleotides agree with TRBD1. V was clipped by 7 bases and J by 8 bases; unmatched bases: 6. The CDR3 is 14 residues long. Germline CDR1 and CDR2: SEHNR and FQNEAQ (reference sequence). CDR3 sequence reads: CASTRTGVDSPLHF. The CDR3 DNA is TGTGCCAGCACCAGGACAGGGGTTGATTCACCCCTCCACTTT.

This clone has only one observation. V is TRBV29-1 and J is TRBJ1-1; D not resolved. The germline CDR1 and CDR2 sequences are SQVTM and ANQGSEA. The CDR3 loop spans 14 amino acids. Trimming cost V 6 bases and J 0 bases, with 14 bases left between them. The CDR3 nucleotides read TGCAGCGTGGGAGACGGATTCATGAACACTGAAGCTTTCTTT. Translating gives CSVGDGFMNTEAFF.

The rearrangement joins TRBV19 to TRBJ2-1; TRBD2 matches 9 bases. The trim removed 6 bases at V and 0 bases at J, leaving 15 bases unmatched. CDR3 length: 19 residues. From germline, CDR1 is LNHDA and CDR2 SQIVND (reference sequence). The CDR3: CASRPEWLAGFSSYNEQFF. In DNA, the CDR3 is TGTGCCAGTAGACCGGAATGGCTAGCGGGATTCAGCTCCTACAATGAGCAGTTCTTC.

The chain couples TRBV20-1 to TRBJ2-7, with a weak D call TRBD1 (6 bases). Per germline, CDR1 DFQATT and CDR2 SNEGSKA (reference sequence). This CDR3 region has 13 residues. The V gene lost 3 bases and the J gene lost 5 bases, with 14 bases spanning the gap. The CDR3 region is CSASSDSTHEQYF. CDR3 DNA: TGCAGTGCTAGTTCGGACAGTACCCACGAGCAGTACTTC.

This chain links TRBV21-1 with TRBJ1-2. TRBV21-1 is designated a pseudogene. This CDR3 is built from 14 residues. The CDR3 DNA sequence: TGTGCCAGCAGCAAAGGGGGAGGGGGAAGTGGCTACACCTTC. It is translated as CASSKGGGGSGYTF.

The chain joins TRBV30 to TRBJ2-1; 7 bases are a match to TRBD1. Trimming at V came to 2 bases and at J to 3 bases, leaving 10 bases not matched to a gene. This CDR3 has 16 amino acids. In germline, CDR1 is GTSNPN, CDR2 SVGIG (reference sequence). In nucleotides, the CDR3 is TGTGCCTGGAGTTCTTTCACAGGGGTCAACTACAATGAGCAGTTCTTC. The encoded protein is CAWSSFTGVNYNEQFF.

This rearrangement joins TRBV5-6 to TRBJ2-6, with 7 nucleotides matching TRBD2. The CDR3 has 17 residues. Germline V gene sequence: CDR1 SGHDT, CDR2 YYEEEE. J gave up 2 bases and V 4 bases, and 9 bases lay outside the gene matches. For the CDR3, the DNA is TGTGCCAGCAGCCTCACCGGGACTATCGCTGGGGCCAACGTCCTGACTTTC. Protein: CASSLTGTIAGANVLTF.

The CDR3 reads CASSAIAGRQETQYF. DNA for the CDR3: TGTGCCAGTAGTGCAATAGCGGGACGCCAAGAGACCCAGTACTTC. The chain employs TRBV19 and TRBJ2-5; 8 nucleotides agree with TRBD2. Germline V lookup: CDR1 LNHDA, CDR2 SQIVND (reference sequence). J gave up 1 base and V 5 bases, and 6 bases lay outside the gene matches. This CDR3 has 15 amino acids. Supplemented by reference TRBV19 and TRBJ2-5, the full variable domain reads DGGITQSPKYLFRKEGQNVTLSCEQNLNHDAMYWYRQDPGQGLRLIYYSQIVNDFQKGDIAEGYSVSREKKESFPLTVTSAQKNPTAFYLCASSAIAGRQETQYFGPGTRLLVL.

This clone was counted a few times. V gene TRBV5-1 combines with J gene TRBJ1-4; TRBD1 aligns across 10 bases. Germline CDR1 is SGHRS and CDR2 is YFSETQ. Trimming took 4 bases from V and 6 from J; bases not matched to a gene: 6. The CDR3 extends over 15 amino acids. This chain's CDR3 is CASSPDGTGDEKLFF. The CDR3 DNA reads TGCGCCAGCAGCCCGGACGGGACAGGGGATGAAAAACTGTTTTTT. Combining the CDR3 with reference TRBV5-1 and TRBJ1-4 gives the whole variable domain KAGVTQTPRYLIKTRGQQVTLSCSPISGHRSVSWYQQTPGQGLQFLFEYFSETQRNKGNFPGRFSGRQFSNSRSEMNVSTLELGDSALYLCASSPDGTGDEKLFFGSGTQLSVL.

This rearrangement joins TRBV11-2 to TRBJ2-3, with 7 bases aligning to TRBD2. CDR3 size: 17 residues. The germline V gene encodes CDR1 SGHAT and CDR2 FQNNGV. J was trimmed by 3 bases and V by 4 bases; bases with no gene match: 13. The CDR3 is CASSSPVGGRGTDTQYF. In DNA, the CDR3 is TGTGCCAGCAGCTCCCCCGTGGGGGGGAGGGGAACAGATACGCAGTATTTT.

This clone was counted once. The chain combines TRBV6-8 with TRBJ2-7; 7 bases line up with TRBD2. V shed 11 bases and J 5 bases; nucleotides not matched to a gene: 6. CDR1 MNHGY and CDR2 SAAAGT come from the germline V gene. This CDR3 spans 11 amino acids. CDR3: CAVGGLDEQYF. In nucleotides, the CDR3 is TGTGCCGTCGGGGGGTTGGACGAGCAGTACTTC.

This rearrangement joins TRBV4-3 to TRBJ2-7; TRBD2 might be the D (5 bases). Per the germline V gene, CDR1 is LGHNA and CDR2 is YSLEER. V was shortened by 0 bases and J by 3 bases, with 9 bases between the two germline ends. This CDR3 comprises 14 residues. The CDR3 DNA sequence: TGCGCCAGCAGCCAAGATCGGGCGGGCTACGAGCAGTACTTC. Translation gives CASSQDRAGYEQYF.

The chain links TRBV7-9 to TRBJ2-7; D gene ambiguous. This CDR3 is built from 12 residues. Germline assignment: CDR1 SEHNR and CDR2 FQNEAQ (reference sequence). The V end lost 10 bases, the J end lost 6 bases, and 16 bases lay between the germline ends. The CDR3 DNA sequence: TGTGCCACCCGCCAATGGTTGAGCGAGCAGTACTTC. The encoded protein is CATRQWLSEQYF.

V gene TRBV2 combines with J gene TRBJ1-1; D possibly corresponds to TRBD1 (6 bases). Trimming shortened V by 4 bases and J by 6 bases, and 21 bases separated the two germline ends. The CDR3 totals 16 residues. Germline CDR1 SNHLY, CDR2 FYNNEI. The CDR3 DNA reads as TGTGCCAGCAGTGGTCAACAGGGAAGGGGCCTGGCTGAAGCTTTCTTT. This sequence encodes CASSGQQGRGLAEAFF.

V is TRBV4-1 and J is TRBJ1-1; 8 positions match TRBD1. The CDR3 contains 15 residues. The trim removed 2 bases at V and 5 bases at J, leaving 7 bases unmatched. CDR1 and CDR2 (germline): MGHRA, YSYEKL. CDR3 nucleotide sequence: TGCGCCAGCAGCCAACGACAGGGGATGTGGACTGAAGCTTTCTTT. It specifies CASSQRQGMWTEAFF.

This chain links TRBV11-2 with TRBJ1-2, with a tentative D call TRBD1 (5 bases). The germline V and J ends were trimmed by 2 bases and 5 bases, with 15 bases remaining between them. The CDR3 is 15 amino acids. Per germline, CDR1 SGHAT and CDR2 FQNNGV. In DNA, the CDR3 is TGTGCCAGCAGCTTACGACCGGGACTTCCTTATGGCTACACCTTC. Translated: CASSLRPGLPYGYTF.

This chain links TRBV11-2 with TRBJ2-7; 9 nucleotides align to TRBD2. Germline lookup yields CDR1 SGHAT and CDR2 FQNNGV. V gave up 5 bases and J gave up 5 bases; unmatched junction bases: 10. The CDR3 is 15 residues long. The DNA for the CDR3 is TGTGCCAGCAGCCACCCTGCGGGAGGGATCCACGAGCAGTACTTC. Translating it yields CASSHPAGGIHEQYF. The full variable domain, completed using reference TRBV11-2 and TRBJ2-7, is EAGVAQSPRYKIIEKRQSVAFWCNPISGHATLYWYQQILGQGPKLLIQFQNNGVVDDSQLPKDRFSAERLKGVDSTLKIQPAKLEDSAVYLCASSHPAGGIHEQYFGPGTRLTVT.

Written as DNA, the CDR3 is TGTGCCAGCAGCTGGGCTAGCGATGAGCAGTTCTTC. This sequence encodes CASSWASDEQFF. The chain has TRBV6-6 and TRBJ2-1; perhaps TRBD2 as D (6 bases). The CDR3 has 12 amino acids. The germline gives CDR1 MNHNY, CDR2 SVGAGI (reference sequence). V was shortened by 6 bases and J by 8 bases, with 11 bases between the two germline ends.

V usage is TRBV6-5 and J usage is TRBJ1-5; 7 bases match TRBD1. The V segment lost 5 bases and the J segment 7 bases; nucleotides outside the gene matches: 5. This CDR3 is built from 13 residues. CDR1 is MNHEY and CDR2 is SVGAGI in the germline V gene. CDR3 sequence reads: CASSLTGDQPQHF. The CDR3 nucleotides are TGTGCCAGCAGTCTTACAGGGGACCAGCCCCAGCATTTT.

V gene TRBV30 combines with J gene TRBJ1-3; D might be TRBD1 (5 bases). The CDR3 consists of 13 residues. Germline V gene data show CDR1 as GTSNPN and CDR2 as SVGIG (reference sequence). Here the CDR3 DNA reads TGTGTCTTAATAGGGGATTACGGAAACACCATATATTTT. Translation: CVLIGDYGNTIYF. Full variable domain (missing parts from reference TRBV30 and TRBJ1-3): SQTIHQWPATLVQPVGSPLSLECTVEGTSNPNLYWYRQAAGRGLQLLFYSVGIGQISSEVPQNLSASRPQDRQFILSSKKLLLSDSGFYLCVLIGDYGNTIYFGEGSWLTVV.

This clone was seen once. V gene TRBV19 combines with J gene TRBJ2-3, with D possibly being TRBD2 (6 bases). Looked up from germline, CDR1 is LNHDA and CDR2 is SQIVND (reference sequence). V lost 6 bases and J lost 6, with 22 bases in between. The length of the CDR3 is 16 residues. In nucleotides, the CDR3 is TGTGCCAGTAGCCCTGGAGGGCTAGGATTCCTCGATACGCAGTATTTT. As protein: CASSPGGLGFLDTQYF.

The chain uses TRBV15 and TRBJ2-7, with TRBD2 matching 7 bases. With 0 bases clipped from V and 4 bases from J, the junction kept 6 bases outside the gene matches. CDR3 length equals 15 residues. CDR1 LNHNV and CDR2 YYDKDF come from the germline V gene (reference sequence). CDR3 sequence: CATSRDLREFYEQYF. Written as DNA, the CDR3 is TGTGCCACCAGCAGAGATTTGCGGGAGTTTTACGAGCAGTACTTC.

This chain uses TRBV5-1 with TRBJ2-1; 10 bases line up with TRBD2. J lost 9 bases, V lost 2 bases, and 5 bases had no gene match. CDR3 length equals 14 residues. Germline lookup yields CDR1 SGHRS and CDR2 YFSETQ. The CDR3 sequence: CASSFGLAEGEQFF. The CDR3 nucleotides read TGCGCCAGCAGCTTCGGACTAGCGGAGGGTGAGCAGTTCTTC.

The rearrangement uses TRBV6-1 and TRBJ1-2; no reliable D call. Trimming stripped 3 bases from V and 7 bases from J, with 9 bases between. Germline CDR1 reads MNHNS; CDR2 reads SASEGT. The CDR3 extends over 12 amino acids. CDR3 in DNA: TGTGCCAGCAGTGACCCCTACTTTGGCTACACCTTC. Amino acids: CASSDPYFGYTF.

This chain joins TRBV5-4 and TRBJ2-3, with unresolved D. The length of the CDR3 is 13 residues. The germline V gene has CDR1 SGHNT and CDR2 YYREEE (reference sequence). Trimming removed 0 bases at V and 7 bases at J, with 9 bases between. The chain's CDR3 is CASSLDGENTQYF. CDR3 DNA: TGTGCCAGCAGCTTGGATGGAGAAAATACGCAGTATTTT.